The source of this T cell receptor beta chain is a study of early T cells in non-severe SARS-CoV-2 infection. The table lists this clonotype with a few counts. The length of the CDR3 is 15 residues. J was trimmed by 4 bases and V by 2 bases; bases with no gene match: 5. Germline values: CDR1 SGHDN, CDR2 FVKESK. TCRdb re-called the 5' RACE reads with MiXCR, one entry per CDR3 protein. The repertoire has 25,000 to 30,000 distinct CDR3 sequences, roughly 5% of them found once; the top ten carry 10% to 12%. The chain combines TRBV14 with TRBJ1-2; 9 bases fit TRBD1. The receptor comes from an adult who was a healthcare worker with PCR-confirmed SARS-CoV-2 infection or an uninfected control (not recorded which). Sequencing input: whole blood. The CDR3 region has the DNA TGTGCCAGCAGCCAACAACAGGGGGCTAGCTATGGCTACACCTTC. Its protein product is CASSQQQGASYGYTF.